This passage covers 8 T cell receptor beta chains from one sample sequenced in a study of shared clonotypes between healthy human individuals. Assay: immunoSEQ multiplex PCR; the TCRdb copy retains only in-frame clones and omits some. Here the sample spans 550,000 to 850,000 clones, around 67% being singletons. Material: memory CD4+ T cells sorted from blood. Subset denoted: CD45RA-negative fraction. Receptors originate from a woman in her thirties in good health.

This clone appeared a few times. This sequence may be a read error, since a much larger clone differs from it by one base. CDR3 sequence (DNA): TGTGCCAGCAGCACGGGACAGTACAATGAGCAGTTCTTC. It encodes CASSTGQYNEQFF. The gene calls are TRBV9 and TRBJ2-1; TRBD1 agrees at 7 bases. This CDR3 comprises 13 residues. Unmatched junction bases numbered 2, after V lost 4 bases and J lost 4 bases. CDR1 SGDLS and CDR2 YYNGEE come from the germline V gene.

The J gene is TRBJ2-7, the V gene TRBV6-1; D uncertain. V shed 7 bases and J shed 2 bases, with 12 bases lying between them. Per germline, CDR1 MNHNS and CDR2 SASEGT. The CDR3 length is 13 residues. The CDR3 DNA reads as TGTGCCAGCAAGGTGCCTCTTGCCTACGAGCAGTACTTC. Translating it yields CASKVPLAYEQYF.

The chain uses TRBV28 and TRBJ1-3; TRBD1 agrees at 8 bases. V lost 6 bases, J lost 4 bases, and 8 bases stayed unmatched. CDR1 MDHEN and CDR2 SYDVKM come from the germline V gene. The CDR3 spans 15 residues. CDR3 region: CASSLSGGAGNTIYF. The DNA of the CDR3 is TGTGCCAGCAGCCTTTCAGGGGGCGCCGGAAACACCATATATTTT.

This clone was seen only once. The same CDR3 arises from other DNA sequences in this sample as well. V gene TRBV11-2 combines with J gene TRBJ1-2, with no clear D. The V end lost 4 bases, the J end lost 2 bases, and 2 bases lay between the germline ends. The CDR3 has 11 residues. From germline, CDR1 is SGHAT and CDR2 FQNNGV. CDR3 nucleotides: TGTGCCAGCAGCTCAAACTATGGCTACACCTTC. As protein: CASSSNYGYTF.

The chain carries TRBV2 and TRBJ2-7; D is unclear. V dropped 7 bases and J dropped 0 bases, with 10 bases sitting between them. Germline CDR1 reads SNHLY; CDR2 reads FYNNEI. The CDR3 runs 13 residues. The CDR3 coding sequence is TGTGCCAGCACGGGTTACTCCTCCTACGAGCAGTACTTC. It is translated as CASTGYSSYEQYF. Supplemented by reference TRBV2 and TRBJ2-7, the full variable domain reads EPEVTQTPSHQVTQMGQEVILRCVPISNHLYFYWYRQILGQKVEFLVSFYNNEISEKSEIFDDQFSVERPDGSNFTLKIRSTKLEDSAMYFCASTGYSSYEQYFGPGTRLTVT.

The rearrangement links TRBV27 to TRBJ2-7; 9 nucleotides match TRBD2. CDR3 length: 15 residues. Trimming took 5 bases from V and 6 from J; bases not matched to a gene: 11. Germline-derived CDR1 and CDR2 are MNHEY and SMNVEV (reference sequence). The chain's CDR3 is CASSLTSGGHFEQYF. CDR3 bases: TGTGCCAGCAGTCTGACTAGCGGAGGTCATTTCGAGCAGTACTTC.

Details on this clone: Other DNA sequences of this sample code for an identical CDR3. CDR3 loop: CASSLGGSGANVLTF. For the CDR3, the DNA is TGTGCCAGCAGCTTAGGGGGCTCAGGGGCCAACGTCCTGACTTTC. The chain uses TRBV7-7 and TRBJ2-6; TRBD1 might be the D (5 bases). The V gene's germline CDR1 is SSHAT and CDR2 FNYEAQ (reference sequence). Trimming removed 1 base at V and 4 bases at J, with 8 bases between. This CDR3 has 15 residues.

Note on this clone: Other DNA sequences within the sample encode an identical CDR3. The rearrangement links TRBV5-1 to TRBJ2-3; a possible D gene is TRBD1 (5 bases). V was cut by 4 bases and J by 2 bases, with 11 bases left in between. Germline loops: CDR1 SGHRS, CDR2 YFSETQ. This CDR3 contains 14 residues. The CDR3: CASSLDSSTDTQYF. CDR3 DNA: TGCGCCAGCAGCCTCGACAGCTCCACAGATACGCAGTATTTT. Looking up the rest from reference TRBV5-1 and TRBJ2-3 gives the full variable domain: KAGVTQTPRYLIKTRGQQVTLSCSPISGHRSVSWYQQTPGQGLQFLFEYFSETQRNKGNFPGRFSGRQFSNSRSEMNVSTLELGDSALYLCASSLDSSTDTQYFGPGTRLTVL.